The 11 T cell receptor beta chains given below trace back to one sample, sequenced in a study of neoadjuvant anti-PD-1 for oral cavity cancer. Clones were read by immunoSEQ multiplex PCR, and TCRdb kept only the in-frame ones, dropping some. The repertoire has approximately 35,000 clones, 87% of them found once; the top ten carry roughly 3.6%. Source: PBMCs, taken before nivolumab (anti-PD-1) treatment. The receptor set was obtained from a person aged 35-79 years with oral cavity squamous cell carcinoma.

The V and J genes are TRBV11-2 and TRBJ2-5; no definite D call. Per germline, CDR1 SGHAT and CDR2 FQNNGV. The length of the CDR3 is 17 residues. Trimming pared 3 bases from V and 4 bases from J, leaving 21 bases between. The CDR3 bases are TGTGCCAGCAGCTTTATCGGAGCTACCGCTTTCAGAGAGACCCAGTACTTC. Its protein is CASSFIGATAFRETQYF.

The chain is built from TRBV2 and TRBJ2-7; possible D gene TRBD2, 5 bases. CDR1 is SNHLY and CDR2 is FYNNEI in the germline V gene. The CDR3 runs to 12 residues. V gave up 6 bases and J gave up 2 bases, with 8 bases separating them. CDR3 residues: CASRRETYEQYF. The CDR3 DNA follows: TGTGCCAGCAGGAGGGAAACCTACGAGCAGTACTTC.

V is TRBV5-5 and J is TRBJ2-7; D is perhaps TRBD1 (5 bases). The CDR3 extends over 13 amino acids. CDR1 SGHKS and CDR2 YYEKEE come from the germline V gene (reference sequence). V shed 1 base and J shed 7 bases, with 12 bases lying between them. CDR3 DNA: TGTGCCAGCAGCTTGCAGGGCTCGAGGGAGCAGTACTTC. Protein product: CASSLQGSREQYF. Based on the CDR3 plus reference TRBV5-5 and TRBJ2-7, the full variable domain is DAGVTQSPTHLIKTRGQQVTLRCSPISGHKSVSWYQQVLGQGPQFIFQYYEKEERGRGNFPDRFSARQFPNYSSELNVNALLLGDSALYLCASSLQGSREQYFGPGTRLTVT.

The rearrangement links TRBV5-4 to TRBJ1-1; D not certain. The CDR3 runs to 15 residues. The V and J ends lost 0 bases and 4 bases respectively, with 13 bases between them. Germline V gene lookup returns CDR1 SGHNT and CDR2 YYREEE (reference sequence). CDR3 amino acids: CASSLGGVGSTEAFF. As DNA, the CDR3 is TGTGCCAGCAGCTTGGGGGGAGTTGGGAGCACTGAAGCTTTCTTT.

The chain joins TRBV7-2 to TRBJ1-5; the D is unclear. V lost 5 bases and J lost 5, with 7 bases in between. The length of the CDR3 is 12 residues. CDR1 and CDR2 (germline): SGHTA, FQGNSA. CDR3 in DNA: TGTGCCAGCAGCCCGTGGGATCAGCCCCAGCATTTT. This codes for CASSPWDQPQHF.

To note about this clone: The same CDR3 can be traced to other DNA sequences in this sample. V usage is TRBV19 and J usage is TRBJ2-3; perhaps TRBD2 as D (6 bases). The V gene's germline CDR1 is LNHDA and CDR2 SQIVND (reference sequence). Trimming removed 5 bases from V and 0 bases from J, with 9 bases in between. The CDR3 length is 14 residues. The CDR3, as DNA: TGTGCCAGTAGTCAACTAGCAAGCACAGATACGCAGTATTTT. Translation: CASSQLASTDTQYF.

This clone was detected only once. The chain's CDR3 is CASSQGQGARQPQHF. The CDR3 DNA is TGTGCCAGCAGCCAGGGACAGGGGGCAAGACAGCCCCAGCATTTT. The chain couples TRBV16 to TRBJ1-5; 12 nucleotides agree with TRBD1. J was trimmed by 7 bases and V by 3 bases; bases with no gene match: 4. Per the germline V gene, CDR1 is KGHSY and CDR2 is FQNENV. This CDR3 is built from 15 residues.

The genes are TRBV5-4 and TRBJ2-2; TRBD2 matches 8 bases. The junction had 16 bases not matched to a gene; V was cut back by 3 bases and J by 6 bases. This CDR3 region has 18 residues. The germline CDR1 and CDR2 sequences are SGHNT and YYREEE (reference sequence). The CDR3 reads CASSSTAAGGRWAGELFF. CDR3 nucleotide sequence: TGTGCCAGCAGCTCCACCGCGGCGGGGGGCAGGTGGGCCGGGGAGCTGTTTTTT. Filled out from reference TRBV5-4 and TRBJ2-2, the complete variable domain reads ETGVTQSPTHLIKTRGQQVTLRCSSQSGHNTVSWYQQALGQGPQFIFQYYREEENGRGNFPPRFSGLQFPNYSSELNVNALELDDSALYLCASSSTAAGGRWAGELFFGEGSRLTVL.

This clone rates as medium-sized. The chain has TRBV6-5 and TRBJ2-1, with 7 bases fitting TRBD1. The CDR3 has 15 residues. Germline CDR1 and CDR2: MNHEY and SVGAGI. V gave up 6 bases and J gave up 4 bases; unmatched junction bases: 9. The CDR3 protein is CASRVTGQSYNEQFF. DNA for the CDR3: TGTGCCAGCAGAGTCACGGGACAGAGTTACAATGAGCAGTTCTTC.

CDR3 bases: TGTGCCAGCAGGATACCAGGCTCTGGAAACACCATATATTTT. Translating gives CASRIPGSGNTIYF. The chain has TRBV7-2 and TRBJ1-3; D uncertain. V lost 6 bases and J 0 bases, leaving 9 bases between the germline ends. The CDR3 is 14 residues long. Germline V lookup: CDR1 SGHTA, CDR2 FQGNSA.

This clone turned up a few times. The chain recombines TRBV29-1 with TRBJ1-4, with 7 bases fitting TRBD1. Germline values: CDR1 SQVTM, CDR2 ANQGSEA. The CDR3 loop spans 17 amino acids. V trimming: 7 bases; J trimming: 2 bases; junction bases outside the gene matches: 16. CDR3 in DNA: TGCAGCGCTGTCCCACCGAGGGGGCGCGGGACTAATGAAAAACTGTTTTTT. Translation gives CSAVPPRGRGTNEKLFF.